The 4 T cell receptor beta chains given below trace back to one sample, sequenced in a study of T cell responses to AZD1222 COVID-19 vaccine. TCRdb keeps only in-frame clones here, not all; method: immunoSEQ multiplex PCR. Seen here are about 140,000 clones, 70% to 90% observed once, and the top ten hold approximately 3%. Sequencing was performed on peripheral blood, taken 28 days after the second AZD1222 dose. The source is an adult who received the AZD1222 COVID-19 vaccine.

V is TRBV30 and J is TRBJ1-2; TRBD1 matches at 8 bases. V was pared by 8 bases and J by 6 bases, with 17 bases of the junction left unmatched. The CDR3 spans 15 residues. Germline CDR1 is GTSNPN and CDR2 is SVGIG (reference sequence). DNA for the CDR3: TGTGCCGGACCGGAGGCAGGGGGCTTCCCCCATGGCTACACCTTC. Translated: CAGPEAGGFPHGYTF.

The genes are TRBV27 and TRBJ1-1, with 9 nucleotides matching TRBD1. The CDR3 is 16 residues long. CDR1 and CDR2 (germline): MNHEY, SMNVEV (reference sequence). V lost 5 bases, J lost 7 bases, and 14 bases stayed unmatched. The CDR3 nucleotides are TGTGCCAGCAGTAGATCCGGGACAGGGTACGGGGATGAAGCTTTCTTT. Protein: CASSRSGTGYGDEAFF.

The gene calls are TRBV20-1 and TRBJ2-1, with TRBD1 identical over 8 bases. The CDR3 runs to 14 residues. V was clipped by 3 bases and J by 8 bases; unmatched bases: 9. Germline V gives CDR1 DFQATT, CDR2 SNEGSKA (reference sequence). CDR3 amino acids: CSASDRGVIDEQFF. DNA of the CDR3: TGCAGTGCTAGTGACAGGGGCGTGATTGATGAGCAGTTCTTC.

V gene TRBV23-1 combines with J gene TRBJ2-7; 7 nucleotides match TRBD1. TRBV23-1 is recorded as an ORF, its role being uncertain. The CDR3 loop spans 15 amino acids. V trimming: 3 bases; J trimming: 7 bases; junction bases outside the gene matches: 12. In DNA form, the CDR3 reads TGCGCCAGCAGTCACGGGACAGCGCGTCCTACTGAGCAGTACTTC. Protein: CASSHGTARPTEQYF.